The 2 T cell receptor beta chains below come from one sample, sequenced in a study of CD8 T cells in ankylosing spondylitis. TCRdb reprocessed the 5' RACE reads with MiXCR, giving one entry per CDR3 protein. The sample carries 200,000 to 250,000 distinct CDR3 sequences, around 10% recorded once. Sequencing was performed on blood, either unsorted or a sorted T cell fraction (not recorded which). The source of these receptors is a male donor with ankylosing spondylitis or in good health (not recorded which).

The sample holds a few counts of this clonotype. This chain links TRBV10-3 with TRBJ2-6; 9 nucleotides match TRBD1. The CDR3 totals 17 residues. V lost 10 bases to trimming and J lost 1 base; unmatched junction nucleotides: 11. The germline V gene encodes CDR1 ENHRY and CDR2 SYGVKD. As DNA, the CDR3 is TGTGCCACCTTAGGACAGGGGACGCCATCTGGGGCCAACGTCCTGACTTTC. Translating it yields CATLGQGTPSGANVLTF.

In this sample, this clonotype turned up many times. The chain carries TRBV29-1 and TRBJ2-5; the D gene is possibly TRBD1 (5 bases). CDR3 size: 12 residues. V lost 4 bases, J lost 1 base, and 7 bases lay in between. Germline CDR1 reads SQVTM; CDR2 reads ANQGSEA. The CDR3 region is CSVAGIQETQYF. The CDR3 DNA sequence: TGCAGCGTTGCAGGGATCCAAGAGACCCAGTACTTC.